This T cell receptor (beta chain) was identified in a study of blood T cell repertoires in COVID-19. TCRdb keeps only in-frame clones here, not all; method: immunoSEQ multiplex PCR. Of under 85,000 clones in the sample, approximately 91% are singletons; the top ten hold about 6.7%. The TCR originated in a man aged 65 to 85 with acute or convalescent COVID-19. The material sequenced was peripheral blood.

In nucleotides, the CDR3 is TGTGCCAGTAGTCCAATCCTGGGACTAGCAGGCTACAATGAGCAGTTCTTC. This codes for CASSPILGLAGYNEQFF. The chain joins TRBV19 to TRBJ2-1, with 9 nucleotides matching TRBD2. This CDR3 is built from 17 residues. Germline CDR1 reads LNHDA; CDR2 reads SQIVND (reference sequence). Trimming at V came to 5 bases and at J to 3 bases, leaving 11 bases not matched to a gene.